This TCR beta chain came from a study of T cell responses to AZD1222 COVID-19 vaccine (dated by TCRdb to the early 2020s). In the study overall: AZD1222 recipients whose second dose came at about 4 weeks and those whose second dose came at about 12 weeks were combined into one group, since spike-specific TCR depth and breadth did not differ between the two schedules. Enrollment into the trials was organized by age into subgroups of 18-55, 56-69 and 70-plus years, and those subgroups contained about 160, 30 and 59 TCR-sequenced participants, respectively. A total of over 230 trial participants underwent TCR sequencing, of whom nearly 210 had received two doses of AZD1222 and around 25 had received two doses of the MenACWY control vaccine.

Reading the label with the study, this specimen's time point is: baseline before first vaccination. The vaccinee samples were drawn from two UK trials, COV001 and COV002, one of which was a single-blind randomized controlled phase 2/3 trial testing AZD1222 (ChAdOx1 nCoV-19) in healthy adults. For TCRbeta chain sequencing, PBMC samples from trial participants were taken at day 0 and at day 28 after the second dose. Trimming costs V 6 bases and J 6 bases, and their ends lie 8 bases apart. The CDR3 measures 11 amino acids from cysteine to phenylalanine. The sequence is cut down to CDR3 DNA, 33 bases in frame from base 1. CDR1 MGHDK and CDR2 SYGVNS were looked up in the germline V gene. The CDR3 regions of human TCRbeta chains were analyzed by immunosequencing. In the source study's methods: TCRs in the repertoires were compared against a reference library of SARS-CoV-2-specific TCRs that had been generated with the MIRA antigen-specificity platform. Breadth was defined as the fraction of unique TCRs that were SARS-CoV-2-associated, and depth was defined as the fraction of total T cells that were SARS-CoV-2-associated. Using the MIRA data, each spike-specific TCR was mapped to the spike region that the TCR reacts to and placed in a CD4 or CD8 class. Log10-transformed breadth and depth values were compared by one-way ANOVA with Sidak's multiple comparisons tests. TCRdb re-hosts the immuneACCESS table, in-frame sequences only. Its copies lack some clones; in the studies checked, an unresolved V gene accounts for under half of them, and the cause for the rest is not known. The V and J calls and clone size were taken over from that table, and D and trimming were inferred from the DNA. Within this sample are fewer than 200,000 clones, with about 89% of them counted one time only. About 1.5% of the sample is taken by the ten largest.

As regards this clone: This receptor's antigen is unknown. No base quality values were provided; no much bigger clone lies one nucleotide off.

The full study reports these points: In the small 56-69-year group, the increase in depth fell short of significance, most likely because of low power. Nearly half of unique spike-specific TCRs reportedly recognized epitopes outside regions mutated in the B.1.351 and B.1.1.7 variants. Only six or seven AZD1222 recipients were SARS-CoV-2 seropositive at baseline, limiting conclusions about previously exposed vaccinees. The whole spike protein was spanned by vaccine-associated CD4 TCRs, and dominant responses were seen in regions 160-218 and 743-854. Participants were mostly white British, with more females than males. The authors suggested clonal diversity may have been underestimated. Because no day 14 peak-response samples were available, the repertoires could be characterized only after the peak T cell response. Spike-specific TCR breadth and depth rose significantly after two AZD1222 doses compared with day 0 and with MenACWY recipients.

The receptor comes from an adult in good health. The sequencing here drew on peripheral blood, taken on day 0 of AZD1222 vaccination. Recombination connected TRBV25-1 to TRBJ1-1, with no D gene named confidently. CDR3 region: CASRGVAEAFF. The DNA sequence follows: TGTGCCAGCAGGGGAGTAGCTGAAGCTTTCTTT.